The present TCR beta chain was sequenced within a study of blood T cells in healthy people across ages. Donors ranged from 6 to 90 years old and were healthy Caucasians in Russia. Study results and limitations: The fall in TCR beta diversity per million T cells was roughly linear with age. Diversity was estimated from one million T cells, and these estimates were considered underestimates.

The CDR3 runs 15 residues. CDR1 is DFQATT, CDR2 SNEGSKA, per germline (reference sequence). Trimming took off 5 bases at V and 0 bases at J, with 14 bases between the two ends. Turning to this clonotype: Its matching antigen is unknown.

Together with a sample-barcoded 5' primer, a J-beta primer mix was included in a second PCR lasting about 7 to 12 cycles. The template-switch adaptor was a 5' adaptor with 12 random nucleotides. It tagged each cDNA molecule. MiXCR, run by TCRdb on the 5' RACE reads, gives a single entry per CDR3 protein. The repertoire has approximately 1,000,000 distinct CDR3 sequences, more than 30% of them found once; the top ten carry under 15%. The chain is built from TRBV20-1 and TRBJ2-1; D is perhaps TRBD2 (5 bases). Sequencing input: blood. This clonotype originated in a man aged 18-30 years in good health. The CDR3 DNA is TGCAGTGCTGGCCGGACTCCGAGCTCCTACAATGAGCAGTTCTTC. Its protein product is CSAGRTPSSYNEQFF.